These 16 T cell receptor beta chains originate from one sample sequenced in a study of Ad26.COV2.S vaccination and SARS-CoV-2 variants. The repertoire was sequenced with immunoSEQ multiplex PCR; TCRdb's copy has only in-frame clones and lacks some. The sample includes around 94,000 clones, around 80% of them seen just once. The sequences come from peripheral blood, collected after recovery from COVID-19. These receptors all stem from a human donor who had recovered from COVID-19.

This chain uses TRBV4-1 with TRBJ1-1; D remains ambiguous. Between the trimmed V and J ends, which lost 3 bases and 5 bases, there was a span of 16 bases. The CDR3 extends over 15 amino acids. CDR1 and CDR2 from the germline V gene are MGHRA and YSYEKL. The CDR3 nucleotides are TGCGCCAGCAGCCACCATACAACCCGTGGAACTGAAGCTTTCTTT. Amino acid sequence: CASSHHTTRGTEAFF.

The chain combines TRBV6-5 with TRBJ2-7; D might be TRBD1 or TRBD2, each matching 5 bases. Germline lookup yields CDR1 MNHEY and CDR2 SVGAGI. This CDR3 is 13 amino acids long. Trimming took 2 bases from V and 3 from J, leaving 8 bases between them. The chain's CDR3 is CASSYRGVYEQYF. Here the CDR3 DNA reads TGTGCCAGCAGTTACAGGGGAGTCTACGAGCAGTACTTC.

The V gene is TRBV6-5, the J gene TRBJ2-3, with D maybe TRBD2 (6 bases). CDR3 length: 14 amino acids. Germline values: CDR1 MNHEY, CDR2 SVGAGI. V was clipped by 7 bases and J by 4 bases, with 15 bases between them. In DNA, the CDR3 is TGTGCCAGCACCACTAGCCCTAGGGCAGATACGCAGTATTTT. Amino acid sequence: CASTTSPRADTQYF.

This chain joins TRBV7-3 and TRBJ2-3; 7 nucleotides match TRBD2. The CDR3 totals 15 residues. CDR1 is SGHTA and CDR2 is FQGTGA in the germline V gene. Trimming at V came to 0 bases and at J to 2 bases, leaving 2 bases not matched to a gene. CDR3 amino acids: CASSLTGLTTDTQYF. The CDR3, as DNA: TGTGCCAGCAGCTTAACGGGACTAACCACAGATACGCAGTATTTT.

The chain couples TRBV19 to TRBJ1-2; D possibly corresponds to TRBD1 (6 bases). Germline V gene lookup returns CDR1 LNHDA and CDR2 SQIVND (reference sequence). This CDR3 is built from 17 residues. The ends were cut back, 3 bases at V and 0 bases at J, with 17 bases in the middle. CDR3 protein: CASSIAGEKETNYGYTF. The CDR3, as DNA: TGTGCCAGTAGTATTGCAGGGGAGAAGGAAACTAACTATGGCTACACCTTC.

The chain joins TRBV30 to TRBJ2-3; the D gene is possibly TRBD1 (5 bases). Trimming removed 3 bases from V and 3 bases from J, with 10 bases in between. The CDR3 is made up of 13 amino acids. The germline CDR1 and CDR2 sequences are GTSNPN and SVGIG (reference sequence). The CDR3 loop is CAWRFAGTDTQYF. The CDR3 nucleotides are TGTGCCTGGAGGTTCGCAGGGACAGATACGCAGTATTTT.

This chain uses TRBV19 with TRBJ2-3; D ambiguous. Germline assignment: CDR1 LNHDA and CDR2 SQIVND (reference sequence). The CDR3 length is 11 residues. Trimming stripped 2 bases from V and 6 bases from J, with 3 bases between. The CDR3 bases are TGTGCCAGTAGTATAAGGGATACGCAGTATTTT. It yields the protein CASSIRDTQYF.

This chain uses TRBV28 with TRBJ1-1; no clear D gene. This CDR3 comprises 12 residues. Trimming left V 7 bases short and J 1 base short, with 7 bases between. Per germline, CDR1 MDHEN and CDR2 SYDVKM. This chain's CDR3 is CASMRSNTEAFF. CDR3 nucleotides: TGTGCCAGCATGAGGTCGAACACTGAAGCTTTCTTT.

This clone was seen only a few times. The chain is built from TRBV28 and TRBJ2-7, with 8 bases matching TRBD1. The length of the CDR3 is 14 residues. Germline V gene data show CDR1 as MDHEN and CDR2 as SYDVKM. Trimming cost V 7 bases and J 3 bases; bases outside gene matches: 8. CDR3 DNA sequence: TGTGCCAGCAACCCCGGGACAGGAATCTACGAGCAGTACTTC. Protein: CASNPGTGIYEQYF.

The chain has TRBV29-1 and TRBJ1-2, with unresolved D. CDR3 length: 13 residues. V dropped 3 bases and J dropped 0 bases, with 8 bases sitting between them. Per germline, CDR1 SQVTM and CDR2 ANQGSEA. CDR3 region: CSVDPATNYGYTF. CDR3 nucleotides: TGCAGCGTTGATCCCGCCACTAACTATGGCTACACCTTC.

This clone was recorded a few times. The chain couples TRBV12-3 or TRBV12-4 to TRBJ2-3; D not certain. CDR3 size: 12 residues. V was clipped by 5 bases and J by 2 bases, with 5 bases between them. CDR3 amino acids: CASSTHTDTQYF. The CDR3 DNA sequence: TGTGCCAGCAGTACCCACACAGATACGCAGTATTTT.

The chain carries TRBV4-2 and TRBJ2-2, with D hard to call. This CDR3 spans 16 amino acids. Germline V gene data show CDR1 as LGHNA and CDR2 as YNFKEQ. The germline V and J ends were trimmed by 0 bases and 5 bases, with 13 bases remaining between them. This CDR3 is CASSQESHRGTGELFF. Written as DNA, the CDR3 is TGTGCCAGCAGCCAAGAGTCCCACCGTGGGACCGGGGAGCTGTTTTTT.

This chain joins TRBV2 and TRBJ1-2; 8 bases map to TRBD1. The CDR3 contains 15 residues. V lost 0 bases to trimming and J lost 4 bases; unmatched junction nucleotides: 4. Germline CDR1 and CDR2: SNHLY and FYNNEI. The DNA for the CDR3 is TGTGCCAGCAGTGAAGCGCGGGACAGGATCTATGGCTACACCTTC. This gives the protein CASSEARDRIYGYTF.

The V call is TRBV5-1, the J call TRBJ2-1; D may correspond to TRBD1 or TRBD2 (5 bases each). CDR3 length equals 15 residues. The V and J ends lost 1 base and 9 bases respectively, with 17 bases between them. Germline CDR1 reads SGHRS; CDR2 reads YFSETQ. In nucleotides, the CDR3 is TGCGCCAGCAGCTTGACCGGGACGCAGGGTCTTGAGCAGTTCTTC. Translated: CASSLTGTQGLEQFF.

This clone occurred once. CDR3 coding DNA: TGCGCCAGCAGTCAAAGCCCGTCCGGGGGAAGGGACAGTTTGTACTCACCCCTCCACTTT. Residues: CASSQSPSGGRDSLYSPLHF. The chain employs TRBV23-1 and TRBJ1-6; 7 positions agree with TRBD1. TRBV23-1 is marked as an open reading frame, function uncertain. Trimming took 2 bases from V and 10 from J; bases not matched to a gene: 23. There are 20 residues in the CDR3.

This clone was observed a few times. This chain connects TRBV21-1 to TRBJ1-1; the table's D call TRBD1 went unverified against the DNA. TRBV21-1 is a documented pseudogene. The CDR3 length is 18 residues. The CDR3 region is CASSPTYRGGVRQAEAFF. DNA for the CDR3: TGTGCCAGCAGCCCCACCTATCGAGGGGGCGTACGGCAAGCTGAAGCTTTCTTT.